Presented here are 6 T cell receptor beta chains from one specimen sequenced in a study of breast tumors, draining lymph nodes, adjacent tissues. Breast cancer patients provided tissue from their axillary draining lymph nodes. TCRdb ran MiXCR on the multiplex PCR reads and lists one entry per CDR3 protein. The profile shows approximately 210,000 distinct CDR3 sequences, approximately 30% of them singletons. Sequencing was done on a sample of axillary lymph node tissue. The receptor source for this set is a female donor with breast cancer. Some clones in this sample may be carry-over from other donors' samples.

The CDR3, as DNA: TGTGCCAGCAGTGCGCAGGGGATAAGCAATCAGCCCCAGCATTTT. Its translation: CASSAQGISNQPQHF. The V gene is TRBV2, the J gene TRBJ1-5; TRBD1 might be the D (6 bases). The CDR3 contains 15 residues. The ends were cut back, 4 bases at V and 1 base at J, with 11 bases in the middle. CDR1 is SNHLY, CDR2 FYNNEI, per germline.

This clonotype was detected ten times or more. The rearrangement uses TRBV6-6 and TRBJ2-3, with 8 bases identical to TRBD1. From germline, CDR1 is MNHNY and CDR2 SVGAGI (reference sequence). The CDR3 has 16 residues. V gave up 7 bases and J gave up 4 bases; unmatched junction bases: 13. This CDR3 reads CASTPGTGRGSDTQYF. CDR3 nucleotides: TGTGCCAGCACCCCCGGGACAGGTCGGGGCTCAGATACGCAGTATTTT.

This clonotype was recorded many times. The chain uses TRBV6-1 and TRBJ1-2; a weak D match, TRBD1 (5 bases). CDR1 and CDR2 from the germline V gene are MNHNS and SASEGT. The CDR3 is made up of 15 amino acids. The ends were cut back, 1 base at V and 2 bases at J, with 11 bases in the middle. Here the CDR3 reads CASSEGPGNNYGYTF. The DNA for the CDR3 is TGTGCCAGCAGTGAAGGGCCAGGGAACAACTATGGCTACACCTTC.

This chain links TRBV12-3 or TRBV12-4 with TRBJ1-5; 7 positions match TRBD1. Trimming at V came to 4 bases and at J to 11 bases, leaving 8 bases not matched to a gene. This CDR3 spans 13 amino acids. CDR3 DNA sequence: TGTGCCAGCAGTTACAGGGGTCGGGAGACCCAGCATTTT. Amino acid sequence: CASSYRGRETQHF.

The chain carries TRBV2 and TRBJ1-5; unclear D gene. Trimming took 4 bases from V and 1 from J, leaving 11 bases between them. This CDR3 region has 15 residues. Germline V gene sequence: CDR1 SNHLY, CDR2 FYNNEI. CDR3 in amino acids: CASSGPGHSNQPQHF. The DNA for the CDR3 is TGTGCCAGCAGTGGGCCGGGCCACAGCAATCAGCCCCAGCATTTT.

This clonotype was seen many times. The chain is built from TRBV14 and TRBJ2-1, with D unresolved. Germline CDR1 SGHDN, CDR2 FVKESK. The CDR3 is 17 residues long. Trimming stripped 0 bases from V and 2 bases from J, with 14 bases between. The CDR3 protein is CASSQDSRATPYNEQFF. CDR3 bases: TGTGCCAGCAGCCAAGATAGTCGGGCGACCCCCTACAATGAGCAGTTCTTC.